This TCR beta chain was profiled in a study of Graves' ophthalmopathy and Graves' hyperthyroidism. Study context: By definition, stable hyperthyroidism involved no ophthalmopathy within 18 months of follow-up.

Germline CDR1 and CDR2: MDHEN and SYDVKM. Trimming stripped 10 bases from V and 4 bases from J, with 16 bases between. The CDR3 is 13 residues long. Other autoimmune diseases, uncontrolled infections, pregnancy or lactation led to the exclusion of patients. This clonotype showed up just a few times. The target antigen is unknown. Overall study findings and caveats: A roughly 81% specificity and about 90% sensitivity were achieved by a 13-signature model that separated ophthalmopathy from stable hyperthyroidism.

Beta-chain TCR CDR3 regions were amplified from RNA transcripts. Investigators did first-round RT-PCR with HTBI primers, then second-round multiplex PCR. TCRdb independently ran MiXCR on the multiplex PCR reads; one entry per CDR3 protein. The data contain roughly 1.1 million distinct CDR3 sequences, roughly two fifths of them singletons. The rearrangement uses TRBV28 and TRBJ1-2, with D possibly TRBD1 on 6 matching bases. Sequenced input: peripheral blood or thyroid tissue (not recorded which). This receptor was identified in an adult man with Graves' hyperthyroidism. The CDR3 loop is CATTQTGPYGYTF. CDR3 DNA sequence: TGTGCCACGACCCAGACAGGCCCCTATGGCTACACCTTC.